Listed below are T cell receptor beta chains from one sample, sequenced in a study of response to subunit inactivated influenza vaccine. TCRdb redid the calling of the RT-PCR reads with MiXCR, one entry per CDR3 protein. The sample gives 500,000 to 600,000 distinct CDR3 sequences, over 9.5% of which show up once; roughly 10% is in the top ten. Material: PBMCs from blood, obtained on the day of vaccination. All receptors come from a man between 50 and 59 years old who received an inactivated influenza vaccine. The CDR3 runs from the conserved cysteine through the conserved F or W. The D gene is left open where the match is weak. Only some rows state a clone size, as once, few, many or a class for expanded clones.

>few|TRBJ1-4|TRBD1|TRBV7-2
CASSPSGTGFGKLFF
TGTGCCAGCAGCCCCTCCGGGACAGGGTTCGGAAAACTGTTTTTT
>few|TRBJ2-3|.|TRBV7-3
CASSNPGDTQYF
TGTGCCAGCAGCAACCCTGGGGATACGCAGTATTTT
>.|TRBJ2-1|.|TRBV11-2
CASSWDNNEQFF
TGTGCCAGCAGCTGGGATAACAATGAGCAGTTCTTC
>many|TRBJ2-3|TRBD2|TRBV27
CASSSRTSGRADTQYF
TGTGCCAGCAGTTCCCGGACTAGCGGAAGGGCAGATACGCAGTATTTT
>many|TRBJ2-1|TRBD2|TRBV11-2
CASSLDPTSGGNNEQFF
TGTGCCAGCAGCTTAGATCCGACTAGCGGGGGGAATAATGAGCAGTTCTTC
>.|TRBJ2-1|.|TRBV5-1
CAGGLEGHGIEQFF
TGCGCCGGCGGCTTGGAAGGGCATGGAATCGAGCAGTTCTTC
>few|TRBJ1-2|.|TRBV4-1
CASSQESVGGYTF
TGCGCCAGCAGCCAAGAGTCAGTTGGCGGCTACACCTTC
>few|TRBJ1-1|.|TRBV6-1
CASLPRMGAWNTEAFF
TGTGCCAGCCTTCCCCGGATGGGCGCGTGGAACACTGAAGCTTTCTTT
>few|TRBJ2-1|TRBD2|TRBV29-1
CSVVSGGRVYNEQFF
TGCAGCGTTGTTTCAGGCGGGAGGGTTTACAATGAGCAGTTCTTC
>many|TRBJ2-7|TRBD2|TRBV7-6
CASSLGTSGREQYF
TGTGCCAGCAGCTTAGGGACTAGCGGGAGGGAGCAGTACTTC
>few|TRBJ2-2|TRBD1|TRBV7-3
CASSDGTGPDGELFF
TGTGCCAGCAGCGACGGGACAGGACCTGATGGGGAGCTGTTTTTT
>few|TRBJ1-2|.|TRBV28
CASSNHGRANYGYTF
TGTGCCAGCAGTAACCACGGCAGGGCTAACTATGGCTACACCTTC
>.|TRBJ1-2|.|TRBV12-3/TRBV12-4
CASSTQGNYGYTF
TGTGCCAGCAGTACTCAGGGTAACTATGGCTACACCTTC
>.|TRBJ2-1|.|TRBV10-3
CAISSHERWSYNEQFF
TGTGCCATCAGTTCTCACGAGCGCTGGTCCTACAATGAGCAGTTCTTC
>.|TRBJ2-5|.|TRBV20-1
CSAIVRQGQKETQYF
TGCAGTGCTATTGTACGGCAGGGGCAAAAAGAGACCCAGTACTTC
>many|TRBJ2-1|TRBD2|TRBV5-1
CASSFWRGGSYNEQFF
TGCGCCAGCAGCTTCTGGCGGGGGGGCTCCTACAATGAGCAGTTCTTC
>.|TRBJ2-7|TRBD1|TRBV5-1
CASSLEGQGIDEQYF
TGCGCCAGCAGCTTGGAGGGACAGGGAATCGACGAGCAGTACTTC